This is a list of T cell receptor beta chains from one sample in a study of cytomegalovirus exposure and HLA in healthy donors. The data were produced by immunoSEQ multiplex PCR, yet TCRdb's version contains in-frame clones alone and is incomplete. The sample carries 250,000 to 350,000 clones, about 80% recorded once. Specimen: PBMCs. Receptors were obtained from a girl aged 2-10 years in good health and CMV-seronegative. Each CDR3 is given with its conserved first and last residue. The order of the fields is J gene, clone size, D gene, V gene, CDR3 DNA, CDR3 protein. A D gene is named only where the DNA matches it firmly. Some rows mark clone size as missing; the rest say once, few, many or name a class of expanded clone.

J: TRBJ2-2
size: NA
D: NA
V: TRBV5-1
DNA: TGCGCCAGCAGACGGGACATGAACACCGGGGAGCTGTTTTTT
CDR3: CASRRDMNTGELFF

J: TRBJ2-3
size: NA
D: TRBD2
V: TRBV19
DNA: TGTGCCAGTAGTCTCACTGGACTAGCGGCTAGCACAGATACGCAGTATTTT
CDR3: CASSLTGLAASTDTQYF

J: TRBJ1-5
size: NA
D: NA
V: TRBV11-1
DNA: TGTGCCAGCAGCCCTGGTTTCAGGGGTGGGCGGATTAGCAATCAGCCCCAGCATTTT
CDR3: CASSPGFRGGRISNQPQHF

J: TRBJ2-3
size: NA
D: TRBD2
V: TRBV15
DNA: TGTGCCACCAGCAGGCCACCTCCTACTAGCGGGGCCACAGATACGCAGTATTTT
CDR3: CATSRPPPTSGATDTQYF

J: TRBJ2-3
size: many
D: NA
V: TRBV2
DNA: TGTGCCAGCAGTGAAGCGCGGGGAGATACGCAGTATTTT
CDR3: CASSEARGDTQYF

J: TRBJ2-1
size: once
D: TRBD2
V: TRBV5-1
DNA: TGCGCCAGCAGCCCGGGACTAGTAACGGACTACAATGAGCAGTTCTTC
CDR3: CASSPGLVTDYNEQFF

J: TRBJ2-2
size: once
D: NA
V: TRBV9
DNA: TGTGCCAGCAGCGTATATGGGGGCCACGGGGAGCTGTTTTTT
CDR3: CASSVYGGHGELFF

J: TRBJ1-1
size: NA
D: TRBD1
V: TRBV27
DNA: TGTGCCAGCAGTCAACTAGGACAGGGGGGGAACACTGAAGCTTTCTTT
CDR3: CASSQLGQGGNTEAFF

J: TRBJ1-2
size: NA
D: TRBD1
V: TRBV28
DNA: TGTGCCAGCAGTCTCTTAACCGGGACAGCAACTAACTATGGCTACACCTTC
CDR3: CASSLLTGTATNYGYTF

J: TRBJ1-5
size: NA
D: TRBD1
V: TRBV28
DNA: TGTGCCAGCAGTTTGGGTACAGGGGATCAGCCCCAGCATTTT
CDR3: CASSLGTGDQPQHF

J: TRBJ1-6
size: NA
D: TRBD1
V: TRBV7-9
DNA: TGTGCCAGCAGATCCGCTGAGACAGGGACTGTCAATTCACCCCTCCACTTT
CDR3: CASRSAETGTVNSPLHF

J: TRBJ1-2
size: NA
D: NA
V: TRBV7-9
DNA: TGTGCCAGCAGCCCCCCGGGGGGCCCCTATGGCTACACCTTC
CDR3: CASSPPGGPYGYTF

J: TRBJ2-7
size: NA
D: TRBD2
V: TRBV28
DNA: TGTGCCAGCAGGTCGACTAGCGGGCTTACCTACGAGCAGTACTTC
CDR3: CASRSTSGLTYEQYF

J: TRBJ2-7
size: NA
D: NA
V: TRBV14
DNA: TGTGCCAGCAGCCAAGGTTGGGGGCGCGAGTACGAGCAGTACTTC
CDR3: CASSQGWGREYEQYF

J: TRBJ2-7
size: NA
D: NA
V: TRBV18
DNA: TGTGCCAGCTCACCACCCAGCCAAAATCGGGGCGAGCAGTACTTC
CDR3: CASSPPSQNRGEQYF

J: TRBJ2-1
size: NA
D: TRBD1
V: TRBV28
DNA: TGTGCCAGCAGTCACCCCGGGACAGGGGAGTACAATGAGCAGTTCTTC
CDR3: CASSHPGTGEYNEQFF

J: TRBJ1-6
size: NA
D: TRBD1
V: TRBV4-1
DNA: TGCGCCAGCAGCCAAGGAATCCCTCGCGGGGCAGGGGGCAATTCACCCCTCCACTTT
CDR3: CASSQGIPRGAGGNSPLHF

J: TRBJ1-5
size: NA
D: TRBD1
V: TRBV15
DNA: TGTGCCACCAGCAGGTGCCGGGACAGGTTGTATAGCAATCAGCCCCAGCATTTT
CDR3: CATSRCRDRLYSNQPQHF

J: TRBJ1-1
size: NA
D: NA
V: TRBV20-1
DNA: TGCAGTGCTTTGAGGGTAACTGAAGCTTTCTTT
CDR3: CSALRVTEAFF

J: TRBJ1-2
size: NA
D: NA
V: TRBV2
DNA: TGTGCCAGCAGGGGGAGGACGGATAACTATGGCTACACCTTC
CDR3: CASRGRTDNYGYTF

J: TRBJ2-7
size: NA
D: TRBD2
V: TRBV6-5
DNA: TGTGCCAGCAGTAGAGCTAGCGGGGGAATCTACGAGCAGTACTTC
CDR3: CASSRASGGIYEQYF

J: TRBJ1-6
size: NA
D: TRBD1
V: TRBV28
DNA: TGTGCCAGCAGTGTAGACAGGGCCTATAATTCACCCCTCCACTTT
CDR3: CASSVDRAYNSPLHF

J: TRBJ1-2
size: NA
D: TRBD1
V: TRBV6-4
DNA: TGTGCCAGGAAGACCGGGACAGGGGGCAGCGGCTACACCTTC
CDR3: CARKTGTGGSGYTF

J: TRBJ1-4
size: NA
D: NA
V: TRBV29-1
DNA: TGCAACGCTCGACCGGGTGTTGGTGAAAAACTGTTTTTT
CDR3: CNARPGVGEKLFF

J: TRBJ1-5
size: NA
D: TRBD1
V: TRBV19
DNA: TGTGCCAGTAGATACCGGGACAGGGCACTCAGGCAGCCCCAGCATTTT
CDR3: CASRYRDRALRQPQHF

J: TRBJ2-7
size: NA
D: NA
V: TRBV12-1
DNA: TGTGCCAGCAGCTTAACAGGGGTCTCCTACGAGCAGTACTTC
CDR3: CASSLTGVSYEQYF

J: TRBJ2-7
size: NA
D: TRBD2
V: TRBV28
DNA: TGTGCCAGCAGAGGGGGGACTAGCGGGTCCTACGAGCAGTACTTC
CDR3: CASRGGTSGSYEQYF

J: TRBJ2-2
size: once
D: NA
V: TRBV19
DNA: TGTGCCAGTAGTATTGTAGCTCCGGGGGAGCTGTTTTTT
CDR3: CASSIVAPGELFF

J: TRBJ2-1
size: NA
D: TRBD2
V: TRBV28
DNA: TGTGCCAGCAGTCCAGGGACTAGCGGGAACAATGAGCAGCTCTTC
CDR3: CASSPGTSGNNEQLF

J: TRBJ1-2
size: NA
D: TRBD1
V: TRBV28
DNA: TGTGCCAGCAGGGACAGGGTTGGGGGGTTCTATGGCTACACCTTC
CDR3: CASRDRVGGFYGYTF

J: TRBJ1-1
size: NA
D: NA
V: TRBV5-1
DNA: TGCGCCAGCAGATCGGGTTCGGGGACTGAAGCTTTCTTT
CDR3: CASRSGSGTEAFF

J: TRBJ2-5
size: NA
D: NA
V: TRBV9
DNA: TGTGCCAGCAGCGGGGATGGACTATTTCAAGAGACCCAGTACTTC
CDR3: CASSGDGLFQETQYF

J: TRBJ2-1
size: NA
D: TRBD2
V: TRBV29-1
DNA: TGCAGCGTTGGATATGTTGGGGGACTAGCGGCCGGGGTAAACGAGCAGTTCTTC
CDR3: CSVGYVGGLAAGVNEQFF

J: TRBJ2-2
size: NA
D: NA
V: TRBV5-5
DNA: TGTGCCAGCAGCTTGGTCGGGGGGCGCCGCACCGGGGAGCTGTTTTTT
CDR3: CASSLVGGRRTGELFF

J: TRBJ2-1
size: few
D: TRBD1
V: TRBV15
DNA: TGTGCCACCAGCAGGACAGGGAACAATGAGCAGTTCTTC
CDR3: CATSRTGNNEQFF

J: TRBJ1-5
size: NA
D: NA
V: TRBV4-1
DNA: TGCGCCAGCAGCCAAGATGAAGGGGGAAGCAATCAGCCCCAGCATTTT
CDR3: CASSQDEGGSNQPQHF

J: TRBJ2-7
size: NA
D: TRBD2
V: TRBV11-2
DNA: TGTGCCAGCAGCCCCGGCCCAGCGGGAGTCACCCTCTACGAGCAGTACTTC
CDR3: CASSPGPAGVTLYEQYF

J: TRBJ1-5
size: NA
D: NA
V: TRBV15
DNA: TGTGCCACCAGCAGAGATCGAGGGCAGCCCCAGCATTTT
CDR3: CATSRDRGQPQHF

J: TRBJ2-6
size: NA
D: NA
V: TRBV12-1
DNA: TGTGCCAGCAGCTGCCTAGGACAGCCAAACTCTGGGGCCAACGTCCTGACTTTC
CDR3: CASSCLGQPNSGANVLTF

J: TRBJ2-7
size: NA
D: TRBD2
V: TRBV6-1
DNA: TGTGCCAGCAGCCCGCAGGGTAGCGGGGTTTACGAGCAGTACTTC
CDR3: CASSPQGSGVYEQYF

J: TRBJ2-2
size: once
D: TRBD1
V: TRBV4-1
DNA: TGCGCCAGCAGCCAAGGGACAGGGGGCACCGGGGAGCTGTTTTTT
CDR3: CASSQGTGGTGELFF

J: TRBJ1-1
size: NA
D: NA
V: TRBV7-2
DNA: TGTGCCAGCAGCCAATGGGAGTACACTGAAGCTTTCTTT
CDR3: CASSQWEYTEAFF

J: TRBJ2-1
size: few
D: TRBD2
V: TRBV6-1
DNA: TGTGCCAGCAGCCGGGGGGGATACTACAATGAGCAGTTCTTC
CDR3: CASSRGGYYNEQFF

J: TRBJ2-7
size: NA
D: NA
V: TRBV4-1
DNA: TGCGCCAGCAGCCAAGCTAGAGTCTTCATTGGGGAGCAGTACTTC
CDR3: CASSQARVFIGEQYF

J: TRBJ2-5
size: once
D: NA
V: TRBV5-4
DNA: TGTGCCAGCAGCCAACAAGCCGGGGAGACCCAGTACTTC
CDR3: CASSQQAGETQYF

J: TRBJ2-2
size: NA
D: TRBD2
V: TRBV7-3
DNA: TGTGCCAGCAGCTCCCACCGTCGGGCTAGCGGGGGGAAACGGGAGCTGTTTTTT
CDR3: CASSSHRRASGGKRELFF

J: TRBJ1-1
size: NA
D: TRBD1
V: TRBV18
DNA: TGTGCCAGCTCACCACCGGGACAGTTCAACACTGAAGCTTTCTTT
CDR3: CASSPPGQFNTEAFF

J: TRBJ1-1
size: NA
D: NA
V: TRBV28
DNA: TGTGCCACCAATGTGGGGGGGGCTGGTGTAGCTTTCTTT
CDR3: CATNVGGAGVAFF

J: TRBJ2-7
size: NA
D: NA
V: TRBV5-1
DNA: TGCGCCAGCAGCTTGGGAGGAGGCCGGTCCTACGAGCAGTACTTC
CDR3: CASSLGGGRSYEQYF

J: TRBJ2-3
size: NA
D: TRBD2
V: TRBV2
DNA: TGTGCCAGCTGCCTGTTACGGACTAGCGTGGGCACAGATACGCAGTATTTT
CDR3: CASCLLRTSVGTDTQYF

J: TRBJ2-2
size: NA
D: NA
V: TRBV11-2
DNA: TGTGCCAGCAGCTTTGGCCTCGCGGGTGGGGAGCTGTTTTTT
CDR3: CASSFGLAGGELFF

J: TRBJ2-3
size: NA
D: NA
V: TRBV7-8
DNA: TGTGCCAGCAGCTTATGGCGCACAGATACGCAGTATTTT
CDR3: CASSLWRTDTQYF

J: TRBJ2-1
size: NA
D: NA
V: TRBV7-6
DNA: TGTGCCAGCAGCTTAGGAGGGACTCCCCGCCATGAGCAGTTCTTC
CDR3: CASSLGGTPRHEQFF

J: TRBJ2-2
size: few
D: NA
V: TRBV5-5
DNA: TGTGCCAGCAGCATAGGACAGTCCCAACCCGGGGAGCTGTTTTTT
CDR3: CASSIGQSQPGELFF

J: TRBJ2-5
size: few
D: NA
V: TRBV18
DNA: TGTGCCAGCTCACCGATGGCCCGGGACTGGCTTCAAGAGACCCAGTACTTC
CDR3: CASSPMARDWLQETQYF

J: TRBJ2-1
size: NA
D: NA
V: TRBV5-5
DNA: TGTGCCAGCAGCCGACAACAAGAGCAGTTCTTC
CDR3: CASSRQQEQFF

J: TRBJ2-3
size: NA
D: TRBD2
V: TRBV5-1
DNA: TGCGCCAGCAGCTCAATAACTAGCGGGAGCTACACGCAGTATTTT
CDR3: CASSSITSGSYTQYF